A single sample gave rise to the 22 T cell receptor beta chains below, sequenced in a study of blood T cell repertoires in COVID-19. TCRdb's table, derived via immunoSEQ multiplex PCR, lists solely in-frame clones and lacks some. The data contain fewer than 140,000 clones, about three quarters of them seen just once; the ten biggest clones take up under 8%. The sequenced sample consisted of peripheral blood. The receptors come from a man older than 75 with COVID-19, enrolled during active disease.

The chain employs TRBV10-3 and TRBJ1-4; 9 bases fit TRBD1. The trim removed 2 bases at V and 8 bases at J, leaving 6 bases unmatched. CDR1 is ENHRY and CDR2 is SYGVKD in the germline V gene. The CDR3 extends over 15 amino acids. CDR3 bases: TGTGCCATCAGTGAGAGTGGGACAGGGCCCGAAAAACTGTTTTTT. Its translation: CAISESGTGPEKLFF.

This clone was observed a few times. The genes are TRBV24-1 and TRBJ1-2; possibly TRBD1 for D (6 bases). CDR1 is KGHDR and CDR2 is SFDVKD in the germline V gene. The CDR3 contains 13 residues. The V end was cut by 5 bases, the J end by 4 bases, with 10 bases between. CDR3 sequence (DNA): TGTGCCACCAGTGCGGGGGGCGGCTATGGCTACACCTTC. Encoded protein: CATSAGGGYGYTF.

The V call is TRBV5-4, the J call TRBJ1-2, with D possibly being TRBD1 (6 bases). Germline V gene sequence: CDR1 SGHNT, CDR2 YYREEE (reference sequence). V was trimmed by 2 bases and J by 2 bases, leaving 13 bases between them. This CDR3 region has 15 residues. The DNA of the CDR3 is TGTGCCAGCAGCTTAGAAATTAGGGGGAACTATGGCTACACCTTC. This translates into CASSLEIRGNYGYTF. The whole variable domain, remainder taken from reference TRBV5-4 and TRBJ1-2, is ETGVTQSPTHLIKTRGQQVTLRCSSQSGHNTVSWYQQALGQGPQFIFQYYREEENGRGNFPPRFSGLQFPNYSSELNVNALELDDSALYLCASSLEIRGNYGYTFGSGTRLTVV.

This clone has a handful of counts. In DNA, the CDR3 is TGTGCCAGCAGTTTCGGGGGGGCCGAGCAGTACTTC. As protein: CASSFGGAEQYF. This rearrangement joins TRBV27 to TRBJ2-7; 8 bases are a match to TRBD2. V gave up 3 bases and J gave up 6 bases; unmatched junction bases: 1. Germline CDR1 reads MNHEY; CDR2 reads SMNVEV (reference sequence). This CDR3 spans 12 amino acids.

This chain links TRBV5-4 with TRBJ1-4; 8 bases map to TRBD1. V lost 4 bases and J lost 8; bases outside the gene matches: 10. Germline loops: CDR1 SGHNT, CDR2 YYREEE (reference sequence). The CDR3 is 15 residues long. In DNA form, the CDR3 reads TGTGCCAGCAGCGTCGGACAGGGAAGAGGGGAAAAACTGTTTTTT. Residues: CASSVGQGRGEKLFF.

The chain joins TRBV28 to TRBJ2-7; TRBD2 is a possible D gene (5 bases). The CDR3 runs 13 residues. The ends were cut back, 4 bases at V and 2 bases at J, with 9 bases in the middle. Per the germline V gene, CDR1 is MDHEN and CDR2 is SYDVKM. CDR3 DNA: TGTGCCAGCAGTTACGGACTGGCCTACGAGCAGTACTTC. This encodes CASSYGLAYEQYF.

This sequence joins TRBV3-1 (or the pseudogene TRBV3-2) and TRBJ2-1, with TRBD2 matching over 7 bases. The CDR3 totals 15 residues. With 4 bases clipped from V and 9 bases from J, the junction kept 12 bases outside the gene matches. Germline lookup yields CDR1 LGHDT and CDR2 YNNKEL (reference sequence). The DNA for the CDR3 is TGTGCCAGCAGCCCCCCGCGGGAGAGGAGTCCTGAGCAGTTCTTC. Protein sequence: CASSPPRERSPEQFF.

The chain uses TRBV2 and TRBJ1-1; no clear D gene. The V end lost 10 bases, the J end lost 1 base, and 10 bases lay between the germline ends. Germline V gene data show CDR1 as SNHLY and CDR2 as FYNNEI. The CDR3 length is 12 residues. The CDR3 loop is CATPSGNTEAFF. In DNA form, the CDR3 reads TGTGCCACCCCCAGCGGGAACACTGAAGCTTTCTTT.

This clone has only one observation. The J gene is TRBJ1-5, the V gene TRBV28; D not resolved. CDR3 size: 17 residues. CDR1 is MDHEN and CDR2 is SYDVKM in the germline V gene. Trimming stripped 3 bases from V and 0 bases from J, with 15 bases between. The CDR3 here is CASSFPAGSYSNQPQHF. CDR3 coding DNA: TGTGCCAGCAGTTTCCCCGCAGGTTCTTATAGCAATCAGCCCCAGCATTTT. Filled out from reference TRBV28 and TRBJ1-5, the complete variable domain reads DVKVTQSSRYLVKRTGEKVFLECVQDMDHENMFWYRQDPGLGLRLIYFSYDVKMKEKGDIPEGYSVSREKKERFSLILESASTNQTSMYLCASSFPAGSYSNQPQHFGDGTRLSIL.

This clone occurred a few times. This chain connects TRBV18 to TRBJ1-3; D not certain. V lost 5 bases, J lost 0 bases, and 20 bases lay in between. Germline V lookup: CDR1 KGHSH, CDR2 LQKENI. The CDR3 extends over 18 amino acids. CDR3 sequence reads: CASSSTISHPLSGNTIYF. CDR3 in DNA: TGTGCCAGCTCATCCACCATATCACATCCCCTCTCTGGAAACACCATATATTTT.

This clone was observed a single time. V usage is TRBV18 and J usage is TRBJ1-2; 9 bases agree with TRBD1. Trimming removed 5 bases from V and 8 bases from J; junction bases left unmatched: 6. CDR3 length: 13 amino acids. Germline-derived CDR1 and CDR2 are KGHSH and LQKENI. CDR3 coding DNA: TGTGCCAGCTCATCCCGGGACAGGGTCGGCTACACCTTC. This codes for CASSSRDRVGYTF. The full variable domain, in which reference TRBV18 and TRBJ1-2 provide the parts outside the CDR3, is NAGVMQNPRHLVRRRGQEARLRCSPMKGHSHVYWYRQLPEEGLKFMVYLQKENIIDESGMPKERFSAEFPKEGPSILRIQQVVRGDSAAYFCASSSRDRVGYTFGSGTRLTVV.

V gene TRBV6-1 combines with J gene TRBJ2-1; D remains ambiguous. The V gene lost 0 bases and the J gene lost 0 bases, with 6 bases spanning the gap. The CDR3 sequence is 15 residues long. CDR1 is MNHNS, CDR2 SASEGT, per germline. CDR3 region: CASSEAPNSYNEQFF. DNA of the CDR3: TGTGCCAGCAGTGAAGCCCCTAACTCCTACAATGAGCAGTTCTTC.

This clone was seen once. The CDR3 region is CAWSQDSENYGYTF. CDR3 nucleotides: TGTGCCTGGAGTCAGGACAGCGAAAACTATGGCTACACCTTC. The chain recombines TRBV30 with TRBJ1-2; D may be TRBD1 (6 bases). Germline-derived CDR1 and CDR2 are GTSNPN and SVGIG (reference sequence). The CDR3 contains 14 residues. Trimming removed 2 bases at V and 2 bases at J, with 12 bases between.

The chain uses TRBV29-1 and TRBJ2-7; 8 bases are a match to TRBD1. This CDR3 is 11 amino acids long. Looked up from germline, CDR1 is SQVTM and CDR2 is ANQGSEA. V lost 5 bases to trimming and J lost 7 bases; unmatched junction nucleotides: 4. CDR3 in amino acids: CSVRTGGEQYF. As DNA, the CDR3 is TGCAGCGTTCGTACAGGGGGAGAGCAGTACTTC.

This sequence joins TRBV6-6 and TRBJ2-4, with TRBD2 as a possible D gene (6 bases). Germline V gene lookup returns CDR1 MNHNY and CDR2 SVGAGI (reference sequence). Trimming cost V 8 bases and J 0 bases, with 8 bases left between them. The CDR3 totals 13 residues. CDR3 sequence reads: CASQEGAKNIQYF. The CDR3 bases are TGTGCCAGCCAGGAGGGAGCCAAAAACATTCAGTACTTC.

V is TRBV10-3 and J is TRBJ2-7; 14 bases are a match to TRBD2. CDR3 length: 13 residues. Germline V lookup: CDR1 ENHRY, CDR2 SYGVKD. The V segment lost 10 bases and the J segment 6 bases; nucleotides outside the gene matches: 5. CDR3 loop: CASGTSGSGEQYF. Written as DNA, the CDR3 is TGTGCCAGCGGGACTAGCGGGAGTGGCGAGCAGTACTTC.

The chain couples TRBV4-3 to TRBJ2-7; 8 bases are a match to TRBD2. V trimming: 2 bases; J trimming: 3 bases; junction bases outside the gene matches: 6. Germline CDR1 LGHNA, CDR2 YSLEER. This CDR3 has 15 amino acids. Written as DNA, the CDR3 is TGCGCCAGCAGCCAACTAGCGGGCGGGCTCTACGAGCAGTACTTC. It codes for CASSQLAGGLYEQYF.

J is TRBJ2-5 and V is TRBV5-1; TRBD1 might be the D (6 bases). This CDR3 spans 17 amino acids. The ends were cut back, 2 bases at V and 4 bases at J, with 21 bases in the middle. Germline CDR1 reads SGHRS; CDR2 reads YFSETQ. The CDR3 sequence is CASSFRGQSGVGETQYF. CDR3 DNA: TGCGCCAGCAGCTTCAGGGGACAAAGTGGGGTAGGAGAGACCCAGTACTTC.

The genes are TRBV5-1 and TRBJ2-2; 9 nucleotides match TRBD1. The J segment lost 5 bases and the V segment lost 0 bases, leaving 2 bases of the junction unmatched. Germline lookup yields CDR1 SGHRS and CDR2 YFSETQ. The CDR3 covers 15 residues. CDR3 sequence (DNA): TGCGCCAGCAGCTTGGGGGACAGGGTGACCGGGGAGCTGTTTTTT. Encoded protein: CASSLGDRVTGELFF.

The V gene is TRBV6-5, the J gene TRBJ1-2, with 9 bases lining up with TRBD1. The ends lost 5 bases at V and 7 bases at J; junction bases unmatched: 5. Per germline, CDR1 MNHEY and CDR2 SVGAGI. CDR3 length equals 13 residues. The CDR3 bases are TGTGCCAGCAGTACACAGGGGGCTATTGGCTACACCTTC. This codes for CASSTQGAIGYTF.

The chain carries TRBV5-1 and TRBJ2-1, with TRBD2 matching over 14 bases. Germline CDR1 SGHRS, CDR2 YFSETQ. The length of the CDR3 is 17 residues. J was trimmed by 9 bases and V by 4 bases; bases with no gene match: 12. CDR3 bases: TGCGCCAGCAGCACGTCGGGACTAGCGGGGGCAGGTGGTGAGCAGTTCTTC. Protein product: CASSTSGLAGAGGEQFF.

The chain carries TRBV6-5 and TRBJ1-3; no definite D call. Trimming removed 6 bases at V and 0 bases at J, with 9 bases between. The CDR3 is 14 amino acids. Germline CDR1 reads MNHEY; CDR2 reads SVGAGI. CDR3 residues: CASSPRRSGNTIYF. The CDR3 DNA sequence: TGTGCCAGCAGCCCCAGGCGCTCTGGAAACACCATATATTTT.